Here is one TCR beta chain with its context. The target of this receptor is not known. No much larger clone exists at a distance of one base, and base qualities are not known. Genomic DNA was isolated from the sorted cells so that the TCRbeta CDR3 region could be sequenced. The immunoSEQ Assay was used for sequencing of TCRbeta CDR3 regions. This is the immuneACCESS table as TCRdb keeps it, with only in-frame sequences that have V and J called. A part of the clones is gone; compared with another copy, unresolved V genes explain less than half, and the rest is unexplained. The sample profile shows 84,000 or so clones; approximately 90% of them were found once. The ten largest clones take up 0.25% to 0.3% of the sample. This sample is part of a study of OX40 agonist ivuxolimab in advanced cancers. Background for the entire study: The costimulatory receptor OX40 (CD134) was targeted by ivuxolimab, a fully human IgG2 agonistic monoclonal antibody. Intravenous ivuxolimab was administered to patients every 2 weeks at six dose levels: 0.01, 0.1, 0.3, 1.5, 3 and 10 mg/kg. Of the approximately 54 patients in dose escalation, about 19 had hepatocellular carcinoma, some 15 had melanoma, 9 had renal cell carcinoma and 9 had head and neck cancer. A male proportion of approximately 83% and a mean age of about 60 years, ranging from about 23 to 79, were recorded for the dose-escalation cohort. Patients were allowed to have had prior anti-PD-1, anti-PD-L1 or anti-CTLA-4 therapy, and around 41% of the dose-escalation patients had previously received checkpoint inhibitors. Partial responses occurred in three dose-escalation patients, of whom one had hepatocellular carcinoma and two had cutaneous melanoma. Peripheral TCRbeta sequencing was intended to test whether TCR sequence diversity was altered and clonal T-cell expansion was caused by ivuxolimab. The paper describes the monotherapy dose-escalation part (N ≈ 49 patients) of the phase I trial of ivuxolimab. Summary of the overall study and its limitations: On average, CD8+ T cells showed more expanded clones than CD4+ T cells after ivuxolimab. The antigen specificity of the clonally expanded peripheral T cells was not determined. Low levels of normalized T-cell clonal expansion were also seen in some nonresponding patients. At doses of 0.1 to 3.0 mg/kg, clonal expansion of both CD4+ and CD8+ T cells in blood was seen between baseline and week 6. In the 0.1-3.0 mg/kg groups, partial responders were among the patients with the lowest normalized peripheral clonal expansion, particularly in CD8+ T cells.

The trial excluded patients who had a history of autoimmune disease or were on systemic immunosuppression. In every dose cohort, peripheral blood was drawn for TCR sequencing at baseline, cycle 4 day 1, and cycle 7 day 1. Samples came from an open-label, multicenter, first-in-human phase I dose-escalation trial of ivuxolimab. Adults with locally advanced or metastatic melanoma, renal cell carcinoma, hepatocellular carcinoma or head and neck squamous cell carcinoma were enrolled in the trial. Before TCR sequencing, CD4+ T cells and CD8+ T cells from peripheral blood were sorted into separate populations. In the germline V gene, CDR1 corresponds to KGHSH and CDR2 to LQKENI. Including cysteine and phenylalanine, the CDR3 has 15 amino acids. Just the 45-base CDR3 DNA is kept, in frame starting at base 1. Trimming at the junction amounts to 0 bases on V and 2 bases on J, and the germline ends lie 11 bases apart.

The sequence derives from an adult with an advanced solid tumor such as melanoma, head and neck, liver or kidney cancer. The sample in question was CD4+ or CD8+ T cells sorted from blood, obtained in a trial of the OX40 agonist ivuxolimab. The chain couples TRBV18 to TRBJ2-7; no D gene call is confident. The CDR3 reads CASSPPLTAAYEQYF. The DNA sequence follows: TGTGCCAGCTCACCACCGCTGACTGCAGCCTACGAGCAGTACTTC.